This passage covers 30 T cell receptor beta chains from one sample sequenced in a study of glioma-infiltrating T cells after dendritic cell vaccination. Time point defined: after dendritic cell vaccination, including at tumor progression/relapse. The data were produced by immunoSEQ multiplex PCR, yet TCRdb's version contains in-frame clones alone and is incomplete. The sample has some 90,000 clones; 75% to 85% are singletons. Sequences were derived from blood, sampled after dendritic cell vaccination. These receptors came from a human donor with glioblastoma.

This chain joins TRBV5-4 and TRBJ1-2, with a tentative D call TRBD1 (6 bases). CDR1 and CDR2 from the germline V gene are SGHNT and YYREEE (reference sequence). The CDR3 totals 16 residues. Trimming left V 8 bases short and J 3 bases short, with 23 bases between. The CDR3: CARVQGWRDIHYGYTF. DNA of the CDR3: TGTGCCAGGGTCCAGGGGTGGCGTGACATTCACTATGGCTACACCTTC.

This clone was found a few times. This chain uses TRBV6-1 with TRBJ1-2; D uncertain. V gave up 2 bases and J gave up 4 bases, with 17 bases separating them. The CDR3 is 16 amino acids. Germline V gene lookup returns CDR1 MNHNS and CDR2 SASEGT. The chain's CDR3 is CASSESRSGVSYGYTF. The CDR3 bases are TGTGCCAGCAGTGAATCGAGGTCCGGGGTTAGCTATGGCTACACCTTC.

This clone was detected a few times. This CDR3 is CASSEGRPKQYV. The CDR3 DNA follows: TGTGCCAGCAGTGAGGGCAGGCCTAAGCAGTACGTC. The V gene is TRBV2, the J gene TRBJ2-7; D gene uncertain. With 3 bases removed from V and 8 bases from J, the gap between germline ends came to 11 bases. This CDR3 has 12 amino acids. Per the germline V gene, CDR1 is SNHLY and CDR2 is FYNNEI.

This sequence joins TRBV11-2 and TRBJ1-4, with D possibly TRBD1 on 5 matching bases. CDR3 size: 15 residues. Germline CDR1 reads SGHAT; CDR2 reads FQNNGV. The germline V and J ends were trimmed by 5 bases and 8 bases, with 18 bases remaining between them. In nucleotides, the CDR3 is TGTGCCAGCAGCGAGGCACCAGGGTGGAAAGAAAAACTGTTTTTT. Translation: CASSEAPGWKEKLFF.

The V call is TRBV19, the J call TRBJ2-2; D not certain. The ends were cut back, 5 bases at V and 8 bases at J, with 18 bases in the middle. The CDR3 loop spans 15 amino acids. Germline V gene data show CDR1 as LNHDA and CDR2 as SQIVND (reference sequence). The DNA of the CDR3 is TGTGCCAGTAGTCCGACTCCCACCGCGGCTGGGGAGCTGTTTTTT. Its translation is CASSPTPTAAGELFF.

The V gene is TRBV9, the J gene TRBJ2-5; 9 bases match TRBD2. The germline gives CDR1 SGDLS, CDR2 YYNGEE. J lost 4 bases, V lost 4 bases, and 14 bases had no gene match. This CDR3 has 17 amino acids. The CDR3 spells CASSTTSQTSGGETQYF. The CDR3 DNA reads as TGTGCCAGCAGCACGACCTCGCAGACTAGCGGTGGAGAGACCCAGTACTTC.

The V and J genes are TRBV5-1 and TRBJ2-1; tentative D call: TRBD1 (5 bases). The CDR3 is 12 residues long. Germline CDR1 SGHRS, CDR2 YFSETQ. Deletions cut 2 bases from V and 6 bases from J, with 6 bases between. In DNA form, the CDR3 reads TGCGCCAGCAGCTTTACAGGCAATGAGCAGTTCTTC. Its protein product is CASSFTGNEQFF.

This clone appeared a few times. J is TRBJ1-2 and V is TRBV28; TRBD1 matches 10 bases. The CDR3 is 15 amino acids. V gave up 1 base and J gave up 4 bases; unmatched junction bases: 3. CDR1 and CDR2 (germline): MDHEN, SYDVKM. As DNA, the CDR3 is TGTGCCAGCAGTTTATTTGGGACAGGGGCCTATGGCTACACCTTC. This codes for CASSLFGTGAYGYTF.

This chain uses TRBV7-6 with TRBJ2-2; unclear D gene. The germline gives CDR1 SGHVS, CDR2 FNYEAQ. The CDR3 extends over 14 amino acids. V was trimmed by 1 base and J by 13 bases, leaving 16 bases between them. CDR3 residues: CASSLDPSPGGLFF. The CDR3 nucleotides read TGTGCCAGCAGCTTAGATCCCTCCCCAGGTGGGCTGTTTTTT.

The sample holds a few counts of this clone. The chain joins TRBV5-8 to TRBJ2-1; D is unresolved. The CDR3 is 15 amino acids. Germline loops: CDR1 SGHTS, CDR2 YDEGEE. The V end lost 0 bases, the J end lost 5 bases, and 12 bases lay between the germline ends. The CDR3 reads CASSLVRAFNNEQFF. CDR3 nucleotides: TGTGCCAGCAGCTTGGTTAGAGCCTTCAACAATGAGCAGTTCTTC.

CDR3 nucleotides: TGTGCCAGCAGCAAAGATCGGGAGACAGGGTATCAGCCCCAGCATTTT. Translated, it gives CASSKDRETGYQPQHF. The genes are TRBV21-1 and TRBJ1-5; the table calls TRBD1, which could not be checked here. TRBV21-1 is flagged as a pseudogene. The CDR3 length is 16 residues.

The chain joins TRBV25-1 to TRBJ2-6; 8 nucleotides align to TRBD1. The CDR3 has 14 amino acids. Germline loops: CDR1 MGHDK, CDR2 SYGVNS. Trimming at V came to 8 bases and at J to 2 bases, leaving 2 bases not matched to a gene. CDR3 sequence: CASEQGAGANVLTF. As DNA, the CDR3 is TGTGCCAGCGAACAGGGGGCTGGGGCCAACGTCCTGACTTTC.

This CDR3 is CAISDSSHGQIGYTF. The CDR3 region has the DNA TGTGCCATCAGTGACTCATCCCACGGACAGATAGGCTACACCTTC. The rearrangement uses TRBV10-3 and TRBJ1-2, with a weak D call TRBD1 (6 bases). The CDR3 is 15 amino acids. Germline V lookup: CDR1 ENHRY, CDR2 SYGVKD. Trimming removed 3 bases from V and 8 bases from J, with 19 bases in between.

The chain recombines TRBV13 with TRBJ2-3; 12 nucleotides align to TRBD1. Germline V gene lookup returns CDR1 PRHDT and CDR2 FYEKMQ (reference sequence). This CDR3 contains 17 residues. The J segment lost 4 bases and the V segment lost 5 bases, leaving 10 bases of the junction unmatched. This CDR3 reads CASSPGGTGGRADTQYF. The CDR3 DNA is TGTGCCAGCAGCCCAGGAGGGACAGGGGGCCGGGCAGATACGCAGTATTTT.

The CDR3 DNA is TGTGCCAGCAGCTTAGCGTTGCAGGCTTTAGCCAAAAACATTCAGTACTTC. Translating it yields CASSLALQALAKNIQYF. V gene TRBV7-9 combines with J gene TRBJ2-4; D uncertain. The CDR3 is made up of 17 amino acids. V dropped 0 bases and J dropped 0 bases, with 12 bases sitting between them. Germline CDR1 SEHNR, CDR2 FQNEAQ (reference sequence). The full variable domain, completed using reference TRBV7-9 and TRBJ2-4, is DTGVSQNPRHKITKRGQNVTFRCDPISEHNRLYWYRQTLGQGPEFLTYFQNEAQLEKSRLLSDRFSAERPKGSFSTLEIQRTEQGDSAMYLCASSLALQALAKNIQYFGAGTRLSVL.

This clone was counted only a few times. For the CDR3, the DNA is TGTGCCAGCAGTGTTCACAGGGCTGCGGATGAGCAGTTCTTC. Amino acid sequence: CASSVHRAADEQFF. This chain links TRBV6-1 with TRBJ2-1, with D possibly TRBD1 on 6 matching bases. Germline-derived CDR1 and CDR2 are MNHNS and SASEGT. This CDR3 spans 14 amino acids. V was shortened by 4 bases and J by 8 bases, with 15 bases between the two germline ends.

The V and J genes are TRBV18 and TRBJ2-5; no definite D call. Germline CDR1 reads KGHSH; CDR2 reads LQKENI. CDR3 length equals 13 residues. V dropped 3 bases and J dropped 5 bases, with 10 bases sitting between them. CDR3 bases: TGTGCCAGCTCACCTCCAAGCCGGGAGACCCAGTACTTC. Translation: CASSPPSRETQYF.

This chain uses TRBV30 with TRBJ2-2, with D possibly TRBD2 on 5 matching bases. V was cut by 3 bases and J by 5 bases, with 16 bases left in between. Germline CDR1 GTSNPN, CDR2 SVGIG (reference sequence). This CDR3 has 15 residues. CDR3 protein: CAWSALRGSTGELFF. As DNA, the CDR3 is TGTGCCTGGAGCGCCCTCCGGGGAAGTACCGGGGAGCTGTTTTTT. The variable domain in full, with the rest retrieved from reference TRBV30 and TRBJ2-2, is SQTIHQWPATLVQPVGSPLSLECTVEGTSNPNLYWYRQAAGRGLQLLFYSVGIGQISSEVPQNLSASRPQDRQFILSSKKLLLSDSGFYLCAWSALRGSTGELFFGEGSRLTVL.

This chain uses TRBV6-5 with TRBJ1-4, with 7 nucleotides matching TRBD1. V lost 7 bases and J lost 8; bases outside the gene matches: 13. CDR3 length: 15 residues. The germline V gene has CDR1 MNHEY and CDR2 SVGAGI. The CDR3 sequence is CASTMGAGGEEKLFF. DNA for the CDR3: TGTGCCAGCACCATGGGGGCAGGGGGAGAGGAAAAACTGTTTTTT.

The chain links TRBV30 to TRBJ2-7; tentative D call: TRBD1 (6 bases). There are 12 residues in the CDR3. The germline V gene has CDR1 GTSNPN and CDR2 SVGIG (reference sequence). V was cut by 8 bases and J by 3 bases, with 14 bases left in between. CDR3 sequence (DNA): TGTGCCAGCACAGGGATCGGCTACGAGCAGTACGTC. Its translation is CASTGIGYEQYV.

The chain's CDR3 is CASSSQNAQGETQYF. Written as DNA, the CDR3 is TGCGCCAGCAGCTCACAAAACGCCCAGGGGGAGACCCAGTACTTC. The V and J genes are TRBV5-1 and TRBJ2-5; possible D gene TRBD1, 6 bases. Germline V gene sequence: CDR1 SGHRS, CDR2 YFSETQ. The CDR3 loop spans 15 amino acids. V shed 3 bases and J shed 5 bases, with 17 bases lying between them.

V and J are TRBV7-6 and TRBJ1-5; possibly TRBD1 for D (5 bases). This CDR3 is built from 15 residues. V shed 0 bases and J shed 5 bases, with 11 bases lying between them. The germline V gene encodes CDR1 SGHVS and CDR2 FNYEAQ. The CDR3 bases are TGTGCCAGCAGCTTAGCTAAGGGGCCGGATCAGCCCCAGCATTTT. Its translation is CASSLAKGPDQPQHF. The entire variable domain, with the rest obtained from reference TRBV7-6 and TRBJ1-5, is as follows: GAGVSQSPRYKVTKRGQDVALRCDPISGHVSLYWYRQALGQGPEFLTYFNYEAQQDKSGLPNDRFSAERPEGSISTLTIQRTEQRDSAMYRCASSLAKGPDQPQHFGDGTRLSIL.

V usage is TRBV19 and J usage is TRBJ1-3, with D perhaps matching TRBD1 (5 bases). CDR3 length equals 14 residues. CDR1 LNHDA and CDR2 SQIVND come from the germline V gene (reference sequence). V dropped 3 bases and J dropped 2 bases, with 8 bases sitting between them. CDR3: CASSIQGTGNTIYF. The DNA for the CDR3 is TGTGCCAGTAGTATTCAGGGTACTGGAAACACCATATATTTT.

This chain connects TRBV6-5 to TRBJ2-7, with 9 bases fitting TRBD1. V lost 2 bases, J lost 6 bases, and 8 bases stayed unmatched. Germline V gene sequence: CDR1 MNHEY, CDR2 SVGAGI. The CDR3 extends over 15 amino acids. The CDR3 sequence is CASSYMGQGLGEQYF. DNA for the CDR3: TGTGCCAGCAGTTACATGGGACAGGGACTTGGCGAGCAGTACTTC.

As concerns this clone: This may be a read error: a much more frequent sequence differs by one nucleotide. The V gene is TRBV7-2, the J gene TRBJ2-1; 7 nucleotides match TRBD1. V lost 6 bases and J lost 1; bases outside the gene matches: 9. The CDR3 length is 16 residues. Germline CDR1 reads SGHTA; CDR2 reads FQGNSA. CDR3 residues: CASSPTGTASYNEQFF. As DNA, the CDR3 is TGTGCCAGCAGTCCCACCGGGACAGCTTCCTACAATGAGCAGTTCTTC.

This rearrangement joins TRBV30 to TRBJ1-1; TRBD1 matches 9 bases. Unmatched junction bases numbered 3, after V lost 2 bases and J lost 5 bases. Germline values: CDR1 GTSNPN, CDR2 SVGIG (reference sequence). There are 13 residues in the CDR3. CDR3 sequence (DNA): TGTGCCTGGAGTAGGGACAGGGCGACTGAAGCTTTCTTT. It specifies CAWSRDRATEAFF. Full variable domain (missing parts from reference TRBV30 and TRBJ1-1): SQTIHQWPATLVQPVGSPLSLECTVEGTSNPNLYWYRQAAGRGLQLLFYSVGIGQISSEVPQNLSASRPQDRQFILSSKKLLLSDSGFYLCAWSRDRATEAFFGQGTRLTVV.

The J gene is TRBJ1-5, the V gene TRBV6-5; no firm D call. Trimming stripped 5 bases from V and 4 bases from J, with 12 bases between. Germline CDR1 reads MNHEY; CDR2 reads SVGAGI. This CDR3 region has 14 residues. CDR3 region: CASSTSGVNQPQHF. Here the CDR3 DNA reads TGTGCCAGCAGTACCTCCGGGGTGAATCAGCCCCAGCATTTT.

This rearrangement joins TRBV29-1 to TRBJ1-1; D not certain. CDR3 size: 12 residues. The germline CDR1 and CDR2 sequences are SQVTM and ANQGSEA. The V gene lost 4 bases and the J gene lost 6 bases, with 12 bases spanning the gap. The CDR3 loop is CSVGRMGAEAFF. DNA for the CDR3: TGCAGCGTTGGTAGGATGGGAGCTGAAGCTTTCTTT.

This rearrangement joins TRBV7-3 to TRBJ2-1; 7 nucleotides agree with TRBD2. V dropped 5 bases and J dropped 13; count of bases not matched to a gene: 11. From germline, CDR1 is SGHTA and CDR2 FQGTGA. This CDR3 is built from 13 residues. CDR3 in amino acids: CASSTGRSGDQFF. DNA of the CDR3: TGTGCCAGCAGCACCGGGAGGTCCGGGGATCAGTTCTTC.

This rearrangement joins TRBV30 to TRBJ1-5; 9 bases agree with TRBD1. The CDR3 has 13 residues. Germline trimming cut 8 bases from V and 1 base from J; bases unmatched to any gene: 3. Germline assignment: CDR1 GTSNPN and CDR2 SVGIG (reference sequence). The DNA for the CDR3 is TGTGCCCTGGGGACAGGGAGCAATCAGCCCCAGCATTTT. Residues: CALGTGSNQPQHF. Drawing the rest from reference TRBV30 and TRBJ1-5, the complete variable domain is SQTIHQWPATLVQPVGSPLSLECTVEGTSNPNLYWYRQAAGRGLQLLFYSVGIGQISSEVPQNLSASRPQDRQFILSSKKLLLSDSGFYLCALGTGSNQPQHFGDGTRLSIL.